Following are 15 T cell receptor beta chains from one sample sequenced in a study of tumor-infiltrating lymphocytes in primary liver carcinoma. Taking about 19-31 mg of unsorted bulk tissue, the authors co-extracted RNA and DNA. Using a constant-region primer together with ProtoScript II reverse transcriptase, TCR beta cDNA was made from 500 ng of total RNA. Three nested multiplex PCR rounds, a slightly modified ARM-PCR, produced the libraries for TCR beta. The opening two PCR rounds, nine to eleven cycles each, paired TRBV1-TRBV30 forward primers with a C-beta reverse primer. TCRdb re-derived calls from the multiplex PCR reads in MiXCR, one entry per CDR3 protein. The repertoire holds about 64,000 distinct CDR3 sequences, with around 69% as singletons. Input material: liver tumor tissue from sampling region 4. Subset of the sample: tumor region T4, right-lateral pole. The origin of the receptors is a man aged 35-49 years with primary liver carcinoma and hepatitis B virus infection.

This rearrangement joins TRBV6-2 or TRBV6-3 to TRBJ2-1; D might be TRBD2 (6 bases). The CDR3 contains 15 residues. V lost 11 bases and J lost 6, with 23 bases in between. Germline values: CDR1 MNHEY, CDR2 SVGEGT. CDR3 sequence (DNA): TGTGCCCACTCCTTAGCAGGAGGGCAGGCCAATGAGCAGTTCTTC. This translates into CAHSLAGGQANEQFF.

A single count supports this clonotype. The chain couples TRBV4-1 to TRBJ2-7, with D uncertain. CDR3 size: 14 residues. The V and J ends lost 2 bases and 7 bases respectively, with 15 bases between them. Germline V gene data show CDR1 as MGHRA and CDR2 as YSYEKL. As DNA, the CDR3 is TGCGCCAGCAGCCAAATCGATACTTACCATGAGCAGTACTTC. It yields the protein CASSQIDTYHEQYF.

For this clonotype: Relative to the germline gene, one junction end is altered; a read error may explain this. The chain recombines TRBV4-2 with TRBJ2-5; weak D call: TRBD1 (5 bases). CDR1 is LGHNA and CDR2 is YNFKEQ in the germline V gene. This CDR3 is 12 amino acids long. CDR3 nucleotides: TGTGCCAGCAGTCAAGGGGCCGAGATCCAGTACTTC. Protein: CASSQGAEIQYF.

This clonotype showed up many times. The rearrangement links TRBV5-1 to TRBJ2-7; 10 positions match TRBD2. Germline CDR1 reads SGHRS; CDR2 reads YFSETQ. This CDR3 contains 17 residues. With V trimmed by 2 bases and J by 3 bases, 11 bases remained unmatched. The CDR3 is CASSLSGVAGGNYEQYF. CDR3 in DNA: TGCGCCAGCAGCTTATCCGGGGTAGCGGGAGGAAACTACGAGCAGTACTTC. Looking up the rest from reference TRBV5-1 and TRBJ2-7 gives the full variable domain: KAGVTQTPRYLIKTRGQQVTLSCSPISGHRSVSWYQQTPGQGLQFLFEYFSETQRNKGNFPGRFSGRQFSNSRSEMNVSTLELGDSALYLCASSLSGVAGGNYEQYFGPGTRLTVT.

In its sample, this clonotype was seen once. A read error may produce the germline difference seen at one junction end. J is TRBJ2-1 and V is TRBV4-3, with D possibly being TRBD1 (6 bases). The germline V gene has CDR1 LGHNA and CDR2 YSLEER. The CDR3 length is 15 residues. The CDR3 here is CASSQSDRTYNEQFF. CDR3 bases: TGCGCCAGTAGCCAATCCGACAGGACCTACAATGAGCAGTTCTTC.

Comments on this clonotype: At one end the junction does not follow the germline gene, possibly because of a read error. J is TRBJ2-3 and V is TRBV29-1; D is ambiguous. Germline V gives CDR1 SQVTM, CDR2 ANQGSEA. CDR3 size: 15 residues. CDR3 nucleotides: TGCAACGTTGTCGGCTTAATGGGAAGAACAGATACGCAGTATTTT. Translating it yields CNVVGLMGRTDTQYF.

This sequence joins TRBV6-5 and TRBJ2-7; 7 bases match TRBD2. Germline V CDR1 and CDR2: MNHEY, SVGAGI. The CDR3 sequence is 14 residues long. CDR3 bases: TGTGTTAGCGGTTACGCGGGAGAGCTAGGCGAGCAGTACTTC. Translated, it gives CVSGYAGELGEQYF.

This chain uses TRBV11-2 with TRBJ2-2, with D perhaps TRBD2 (6 bases). CDR3 length: 18 residues. The V gene's germline CDR1 is SGHAT and CDR2 FQNNGV. With 10 bases removed from V and 8 bases from J, the gap between germline ends came to 32 bases. CDR3 in amino acids: CAIIITATWTVGTGELFF. The CDR3 nucleotides are TGTGCCATCATCATCACCGCTACATGGACGGTGGGGACTGGGGAGCTGTTTTTT.

A remark on this clonotype: A single base separates this from a much larger clone, so it may be a read error. The chain carries TRBV6-6 and TRBJ1-2; no firm D call. Germline CDR1 MNHNY, CDR2 SVGAGI (reference sequence). The CDR3 is 13 residues long. Here the CDR3 DNA reads TGTGCCAGCGGTTATTGGAGGCAGCATGGCTACACCTTC. Protein product: CASGYWRQHGYTF.

With respect to this clonotype: A much more abundant neighbour one base away suggests this may be a read error. This sequence joins TRBV7-9 and TRBJ2-5, with D hard to call. The CDR3 has 13 amino acids. V was pared by 5 bases and J by 8 bases, with 15 bases between. Germline V gene sequence: CDR1 SEHNR, CDR2 FQNEAQ (reference sequence). CDR3: CASSMDRVGTQYF. The DNA of the CDR3 is TGTGCCAGCAGCATGGACCGGGTCGGCACCCAGTACTTC. The full variable domain, in which reference TRBV7-9 and TRBJ2-5 provide the parts outside the CDR3, is DTGVSQNPRHKITKRGQNVTFRCDPISEHNRLYWYRQTLGQGPEFLTYFQNEAQLEKSRLLSDRFSAERPKGSFSTLEIQRTEQGDSAMYLCASSMDRVGTQYFGPGTRLLVL.

Comments on this clonotype: A read error may produce the germline difference seen at one junction end. The gene calls are TRBV29-1 and TRBJ2-7; 7 bases fit TRBD2. There are 13 residues in the CDR3. CDR1 is SQVTM and CDR2 is ANQGSEA in the germline V gene. The DNA of the CDR3 is TGCAGCGTAACCGGGACGGGGGAGGGAGAGCAATACTTC. Translation gives CSVTGTGEGEQYF.

This clonotype showed up many times. V gene TRBV5-1 combines with J gene TRBJ2-7, with 8 nucleotides matching TRBD1. The CDR3 spans 16 residues. Germline CDR1 reads SGHRS; CDR2 reads YFSETQ. Trimming took 4 bases from V and 3 from J; bases not matched to a gene: 12. CDR3 sequence: CASSPLGHRGNYEQYF. The CDR3 DNA reads as TGCGCCAGCAGCCCTCTTGGTCACAGGGGGAACTACGAGCAGTACTTC.

Details on this clonotype: A much bigger clone sits one base away, suggesting this may be a read error. A read error is likely, as this CDR3 ends without the conserved phenylalanine or tryptophan. The chain recombines TRBV10-3 with TRBJ1-5; TRBD1 aligns across 7 bases. CDR1 and CDR2 (germline): ENHRY, SYGVKD. The CDR3 spans 13 residues. CDR3 sequence reads: CATTGTDQVPQHS. As DNA, the CDR3 is TGCGCCACGACCGGGACAGACCAGGTGCCCCAGCATTCT.

This clonotype was counted once. The chain is built from TRBV6-2 or TRBV6-3 and TRBJ2-1, with D possibly being TRBD2 (5 bases). The CDR3 consists of 16 residues. Germline values: CDR1 MNHEY, CDR2 SVGEGT. V was pared by 0 bases and J by 3 bases, with 12 bases between. CDR3 DNA: TGTGCCAGCAGTTACTCACCAGTGGGAGTCTACAATGAGCAGTTCTTC. Its protein is CASSYSPVGVYNEQFF.

For this clonotype: Sequence at one end of the junction differs from germline and may be a read error. The chain combines TRBV4-1 with TRBJ2-1; TRBD2 matches 11 bases. CDR1 is MGHRA, CDR2 YSYEKL, per germline. CDR3 size: 19 residues. The CDR3 is CASSQRGLAGGGSYNEHFF. In DNA, the CDR3 is TGCGCTAGCAGCCAACGGGGGCTAGCGGGAGGTGGCTCCTACAATGAGCACTTCTTC.